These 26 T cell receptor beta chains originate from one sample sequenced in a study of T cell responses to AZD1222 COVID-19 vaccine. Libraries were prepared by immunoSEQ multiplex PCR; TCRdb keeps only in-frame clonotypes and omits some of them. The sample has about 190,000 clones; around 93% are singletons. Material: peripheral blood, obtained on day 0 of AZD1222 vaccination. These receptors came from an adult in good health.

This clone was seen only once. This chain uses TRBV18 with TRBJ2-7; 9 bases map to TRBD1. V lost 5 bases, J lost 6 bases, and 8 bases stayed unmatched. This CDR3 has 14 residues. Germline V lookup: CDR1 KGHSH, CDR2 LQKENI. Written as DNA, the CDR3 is TGTGCCAGCTCATCACAGGGGGCTCCTGGCGAGCAGTACTTC. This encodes CASSSQGAPGEQYF.

DNA for the CDR3: TGTGCCAGCAGCTCTCAGCTGGGGGGGCCCCGGGCTCCTGGGGGTGAAGCTTTCTTT. It translates to CASSSQLGGPRAPGGEAFF. The gene calls are TRBV7-9 and TRBJ1-1, with D maybe TRBD1 (6 bases). V lost 4 bases to trimming and J lost 7 bases, with 31 bases between them. The CDR3 has 19 amino acids. Germline V gene lookup returns CDR1 SEHNR and CDR2 FQNEAQ (reference sequence).

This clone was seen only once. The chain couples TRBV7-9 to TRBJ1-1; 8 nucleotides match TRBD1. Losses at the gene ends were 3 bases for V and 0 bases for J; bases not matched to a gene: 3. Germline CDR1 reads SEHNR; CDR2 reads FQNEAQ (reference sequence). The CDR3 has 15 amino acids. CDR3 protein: CASSFQGALNTEAFF. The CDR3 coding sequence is TGTGCCAGCAGCTTTCAGGGGGCCCTGAACACTGAAGCTTTCTTT. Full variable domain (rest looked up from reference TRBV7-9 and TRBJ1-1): DTGVSQNPRHKITKRGQNVTFRCDPISEHNRLYWYRQTLGQGPEFLTYFQNEAQLEKSRLLSDRFSAERPKGSFSTLEIQRTEQGDSAMYLCASSFQGALNTEAFFGQGTRLTVV.

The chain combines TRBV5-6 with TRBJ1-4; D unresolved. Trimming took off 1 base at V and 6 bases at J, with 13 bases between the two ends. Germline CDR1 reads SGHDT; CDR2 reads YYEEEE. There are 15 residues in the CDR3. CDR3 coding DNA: TGTGCCAGCAGCTTGTGGGGTATAAGGGATGAAAAACTGTTTTTT. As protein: CASSLWGIRDEKLFF.

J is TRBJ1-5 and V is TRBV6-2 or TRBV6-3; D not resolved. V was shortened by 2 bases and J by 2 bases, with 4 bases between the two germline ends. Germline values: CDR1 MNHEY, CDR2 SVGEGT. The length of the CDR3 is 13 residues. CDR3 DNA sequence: TGTGCCAGCAGTTACGTGGGCAATCAGCCCCAGCATTTT. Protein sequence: CASSYVGNQPQHF.

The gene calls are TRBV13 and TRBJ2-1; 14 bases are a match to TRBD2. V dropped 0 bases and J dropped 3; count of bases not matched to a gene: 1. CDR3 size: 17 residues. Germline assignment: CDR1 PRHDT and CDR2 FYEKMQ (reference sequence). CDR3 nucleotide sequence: TGTGCCAGCAGCTTAGGGGGACTAGCGGGAGTCTACAATGAGCAGTTCTTC. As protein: CASSLGGLAGVYNEQFF.

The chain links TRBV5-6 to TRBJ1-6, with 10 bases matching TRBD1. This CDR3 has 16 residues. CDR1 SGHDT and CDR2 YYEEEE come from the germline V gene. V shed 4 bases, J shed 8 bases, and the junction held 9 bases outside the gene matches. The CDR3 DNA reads TGTGCCAGCAGCCAGGGGTTAGGACAGGGGGATTCACCCCTCCACTTT. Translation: CASSQGLGQGDSPLHF.

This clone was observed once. This CDR3 is CASSFLQSGGKEQFF. In DNA, the CDR3 is TGTGCCAGCAGTTTCCTCCAAAGCGGGGGGAAGGAGCAGTTCTTC. V and J are TRBV28 and TRBJ2-1, with 9 bases identical to TRBD2. Trimming at V came to 3 bases and at J to 10 bases, leaving 10 bases not matched to a gene. CDR1 and CDR2 from the germline V gene are MDHEN and SYDVKM. The CDR3 runs to 15 residues.

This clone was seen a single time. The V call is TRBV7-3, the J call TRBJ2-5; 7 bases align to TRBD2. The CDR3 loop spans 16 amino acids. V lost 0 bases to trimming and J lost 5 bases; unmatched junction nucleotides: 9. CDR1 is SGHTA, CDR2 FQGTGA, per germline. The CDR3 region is CASSLTSGGSGETQYF. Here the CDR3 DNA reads TGTGCCAGCAGCTTAACATCGGGCGGGAGCGGGGAGACCCAGTACTTC.

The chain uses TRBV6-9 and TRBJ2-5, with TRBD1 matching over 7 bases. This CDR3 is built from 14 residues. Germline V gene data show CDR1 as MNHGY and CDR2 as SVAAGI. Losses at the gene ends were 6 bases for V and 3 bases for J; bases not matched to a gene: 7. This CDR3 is CASRRTGREETQYF. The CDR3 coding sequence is TGTGCCAGCAGACGGACAGGCCGGGAAGAGACCCAGTACTTC.

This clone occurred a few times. DNA of the CDR3: TGTGCCAGCACCCTAGGGAGCGAGCAGTACTTC. It translates to CASTLGSEQYF. The chain couples TRBV5-5 to TRBJ2-7; TRBD2 might be the D (5 bases). V dropped 6 bases and J dropped 6 bases, with 10 bases sitting between them. The V gene's germline CDR1 is SGHKS and CDR2 YYEKEE (reference sequence). The CDR3 sequence is 11 residues long. Full variable domain (rest looked up from reference TRBV5-5 and TRBJ2-7): DAGVTQSPTHLIKTRGQQVTLRCSPISGHKSVSWYQQVLGQGPQFIFQYYEKEERGRGNFPDRFSARQFPNYSSELNVNALLLGDSALYLCASTLGSEQYFGPGTRLTVT.

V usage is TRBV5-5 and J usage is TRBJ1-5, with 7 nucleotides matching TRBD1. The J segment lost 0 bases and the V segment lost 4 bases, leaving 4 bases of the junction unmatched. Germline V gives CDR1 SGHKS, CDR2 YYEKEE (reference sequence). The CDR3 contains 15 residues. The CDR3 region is CASSLQGFSNQPQHF. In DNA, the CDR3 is TGTGCCAGCAGCCTACAGGGGTTTAGCAATCAGCCCCAGCATTTT.

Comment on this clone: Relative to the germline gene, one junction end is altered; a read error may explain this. CDR3 loop: CASSHRDRGISNQPQHF. The CDR3 region has the DNA TGTGCTAGCAGTCACCGGGACAGAGGTATAAGCAATCAGCCCCAGCATTTT. This sequence joins TRBV7-7 and TRBJ1-5, with 7 nucleotides matching TRBD1. Looked up from germline, CDR1 is SSHAT and CDR2 is FNYEAQ (reference sequence). The CDR3 has 17 amino acids.

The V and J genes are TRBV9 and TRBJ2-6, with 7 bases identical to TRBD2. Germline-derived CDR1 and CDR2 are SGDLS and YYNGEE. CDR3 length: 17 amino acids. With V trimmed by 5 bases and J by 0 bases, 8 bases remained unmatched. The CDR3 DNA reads TGTGCCAGCAGGGGGGGGACCGCCAGCTCTGGGGCCAACGTCCTGACTTTC. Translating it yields CASRGGTASSGANVLTF.

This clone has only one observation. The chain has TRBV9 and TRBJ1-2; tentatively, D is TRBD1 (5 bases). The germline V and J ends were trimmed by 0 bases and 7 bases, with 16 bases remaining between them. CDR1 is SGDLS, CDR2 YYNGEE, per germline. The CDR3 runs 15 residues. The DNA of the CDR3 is TGTGCCAGCAGCGTAGCCGGGCAGGGTCGCGGTGGCTACACCTTC. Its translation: CASSVAGQGRGGYTF.

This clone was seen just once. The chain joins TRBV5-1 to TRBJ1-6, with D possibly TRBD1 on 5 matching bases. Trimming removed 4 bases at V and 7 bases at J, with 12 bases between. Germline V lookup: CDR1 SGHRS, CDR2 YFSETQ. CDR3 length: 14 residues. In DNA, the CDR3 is TGCGCCAGCAGCCCGGGACTGACCAATTCACCCCTCCACTTT. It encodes CASSPGLTNSPLHF.

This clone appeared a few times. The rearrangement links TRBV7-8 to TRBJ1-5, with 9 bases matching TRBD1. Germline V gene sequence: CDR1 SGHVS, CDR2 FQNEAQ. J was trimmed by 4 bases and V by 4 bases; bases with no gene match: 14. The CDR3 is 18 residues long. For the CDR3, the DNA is TGTGCCAGCAGCTACCGTCCCGGGACAGGGTTATTGAATCAGCCCCAGCATTTT. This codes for CASSYRPGTGLLNQPQHF.

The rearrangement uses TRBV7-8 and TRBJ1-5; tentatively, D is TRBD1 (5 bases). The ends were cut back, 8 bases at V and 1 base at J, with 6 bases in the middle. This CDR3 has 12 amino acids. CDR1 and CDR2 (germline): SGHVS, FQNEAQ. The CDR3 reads CASGGSNQPQHF. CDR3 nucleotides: TGTGCCAGCGGGGGGAGCAATCAGCCCCAGCATTTT.

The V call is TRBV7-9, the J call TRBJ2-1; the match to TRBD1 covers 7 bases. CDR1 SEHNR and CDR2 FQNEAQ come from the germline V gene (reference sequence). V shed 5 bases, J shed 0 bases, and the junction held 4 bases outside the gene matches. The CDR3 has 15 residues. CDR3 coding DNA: TGTGCCAGCAGCCCGGACAGGAGCTCCTACAATGAGCAGTTCTTC. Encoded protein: CASSPDRSSYNEQFF.

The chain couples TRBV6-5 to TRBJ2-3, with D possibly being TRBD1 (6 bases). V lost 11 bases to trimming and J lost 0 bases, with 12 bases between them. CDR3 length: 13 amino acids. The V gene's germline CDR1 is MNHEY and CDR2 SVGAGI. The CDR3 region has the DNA TGTGCCGCTAGGACAGCTAGCACAGATACGCAGTATTTT. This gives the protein CAARTASTDTQYF.

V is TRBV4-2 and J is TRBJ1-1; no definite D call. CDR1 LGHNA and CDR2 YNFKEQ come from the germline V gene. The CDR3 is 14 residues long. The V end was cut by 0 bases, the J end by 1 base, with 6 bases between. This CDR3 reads CASSQDSGNTEAFF. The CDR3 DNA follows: TGTGCCAGCAGCCAAGATAGTGGGAACACTGAAGCTTTCTTT.

CDR3 residues: CASSFQGDSYEQYF. CDR3 nucleotide sequence: TGTGCCAGCAGCTTTCAGGGGGACTCCTACGAGCAGTACTTC. The rearrangement joins TRBV5-4 to TRBJ2-7; 7 positions match TRBD1. The CDR3 is made up of 14 amino acids. The J segment lost 0 bases and the V segment lost 2 bases, leaving 2 bases of the junction unmatched. The germline CDR1 and CDR2 sequences are SGHNT and YYREEE (reference sequence). The full variable domain, its missing parts supplied by reference TRBV5-4 and TRBJ2-7, is ETGVTQSPTHLIKTRGQQVTLRCSSQSGHNTVSWYQQALGQGPQFIFQYYREEENGRGNFPPRFSGLQFPNYSSELNVNALELDDSALYLCASSFQGDSYEQYFGPGTRLTVT.

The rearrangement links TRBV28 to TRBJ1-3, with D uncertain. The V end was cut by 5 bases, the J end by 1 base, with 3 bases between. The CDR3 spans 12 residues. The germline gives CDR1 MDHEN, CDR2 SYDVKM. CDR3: CASSESGNTIYF. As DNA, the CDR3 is TGTGCCAGCAGTGAATCTGGAAACACCATATATTTT.

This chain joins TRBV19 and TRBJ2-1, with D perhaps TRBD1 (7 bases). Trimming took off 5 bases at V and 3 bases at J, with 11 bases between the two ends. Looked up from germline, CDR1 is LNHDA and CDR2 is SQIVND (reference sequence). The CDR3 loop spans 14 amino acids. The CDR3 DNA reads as TGTGCCAGTAGTCGCGGGACAGACTACAATGAGCAGTTCTTC. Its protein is CASSRGTDYNEQFF.

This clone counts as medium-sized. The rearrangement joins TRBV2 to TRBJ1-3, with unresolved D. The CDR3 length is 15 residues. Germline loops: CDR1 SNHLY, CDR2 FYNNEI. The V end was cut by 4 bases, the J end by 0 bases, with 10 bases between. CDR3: CASSALANSGNTIYF. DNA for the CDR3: TGTGCCAGCAGTGCTCTAGCGAACTCTGGAAACACCATATATTTT. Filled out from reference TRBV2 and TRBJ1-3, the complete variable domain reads EPEVTQTPSHQVTQMGQEVILRCVPISNHLYFYWYRQILGQKVEFLVSFYNNEISEKSEIFDDQFSVERPDGSNFTLKIRSTKLEDSAMYFCASSALANSGNTIYFGEGSWLTVV.

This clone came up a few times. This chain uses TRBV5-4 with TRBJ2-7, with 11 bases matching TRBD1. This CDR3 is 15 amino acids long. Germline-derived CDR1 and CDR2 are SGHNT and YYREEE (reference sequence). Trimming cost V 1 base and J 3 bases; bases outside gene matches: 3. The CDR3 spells CASSLKGTGGYEQYF. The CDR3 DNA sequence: TGTGCCAGCAGCTTGAAGGGGACAGGGGGCTACGAGCAGTACTTC. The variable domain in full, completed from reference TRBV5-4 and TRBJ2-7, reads ETGVTQSPTHLIKTRGQQVTLRCSSQSGHNTVSWYQQALGQGPQFIFQYYREEENGRGNFPPRFSGLQFPNYSSELNVNALELDDSALYLCASSLKGTGGYEQYFGPGTRLTVT.